Listed below are T cell receptor beta chains from one sample, sequenced in a study of Graves' ophthalmopathy and Graves' hyperthyroidism. One entry per CDR3 protein, called by TCRdb with MiXCR from the multiplex PCR reads. The sample includes about 620,000 distinct CDR3 sequences, 22% of them seen just once. The sequenced sample consisted of peripheral blood. The receptors were gathered from a woman aged 18-30 years with stable Graves' hyperthyroidism. Some clones in this sample may be carry-over from other donors' samples. CDR3s include the opening cysteine and the closing phenylalanine or tryptophan.

length,J,V,CDR3
15,TRBJ2-2,TRBV27,CASKQGGGYTGELFF
14,TRBJ1-6,TRBV12-3/TRBV12-4,CASSFRQGNSPLHF
16,TRBJ1-1,TRBV11-1,CASSPYGTFMNTEAFF
14,TRBJ1-5,TRBV2,CASSEWGPSQPQHF
15,TRBJ1-1,TRBV28,CASTPSFGMNTEAFF
14,TRBJ2-7,TRBV10-2,CASKAGHKSYEQYF
17,TRBJ2-7,TRBV12-3/TRBV12-4,CASSLWLAPALKDEQYF
14,TRBJ1-6,TRBV7-2,CASRPDRGLSPLHF
17,TRBJ1-6,TRBV12-3/TRBV12-4,CASSLYNRATGNSPLHF
14,TRBJ2-7,TRBV5-4,CASSAGQGLYEQYF
17,TRBJ1-1,TRBV19,CASSNTGPSSLATEAFF
18,TRBJ2-7,TRBV9,CASSAVVTWTSGRYEQYF
16,TRBJ2-4,TRBV20-1,CSARENRLLAKNIQYF
13,TRBJ2-2,TRBV5-1,CASSLVIAGELFF
14,TRBJ2-5,TRBV4-1,CASSHPGLAETQYF
16,TRBJ1-5,TRBV6-2/TRBV6-3,CASSSRLLASNQPQHF
13,TRBJ2-2,TRBV28,CASSLFRQGELFF
15,TRBJ1-1,TRBV4-1,CASSQELGLNTEAFF
13,TRBJ1-2,TRBV19,CASSDRGNYGYTF
13,TRBJ2-3,TRBV28,CASTSGHTDTQYF
16,TRBJ2-5,TRBV5-4,CASSLGAAGAQETQYF
13,TRBJ1-5,TRBV28,CASSGASLRPQHF
14,TRBJ2-5,TRBV19,CASRKSGDQETQYF
14,TRBJ1-1,TRBV27,CASSFRTDFTEAFF
13,TRBJ1-2,TRBV7-2,CASRGGAATGYTF
14,TRBJ1-2,TRBV5-1,CASSADRADYGYTF
14,TRBJ2-7,TRBV5-1,CASSADGSGYEQYF
17,TRBJ2-2,TRBV5-1,CASSLRGRGENTGELFF
16,TRBJ1-5,TRBV7-8,CASSPHHWGTDQPQHF
15,TRBJ2-7,TRBV5-1,CASSLSPGTAYEQYF
16,TRBJ2-4,TRBV5-4,CASSSHPRGRGNIKYF
13,TRBJ2-5,TRBV6-1,CASSLPPQETQYF
13,TRBJ1-1,TRBV15,CATSRAGGLEAFF
13,TRBJ1-1,TRBV6-1,CASSQNRVTEAFF
14,TRBJ1-2,TRBV6-2/TRBV6-3,CASSSMGTDYGYTF
13,TRBJ2-3,TRBV24-1,CATSDGFKSKQYF
16,TRBJ1-1,TRBV6-5,CASSYSVGIPNTEAFF
13,TRBJ1-2,TRBV6-1,CASSEGGQFGYTF
15,TRBJ2-7,TRBV24-1,CATSDSSGSIHEQYF
16,TRBJ1-6,TRBV3-1,CASSHDRAGLNSPLHF
14,TRBJ1-1,TRBV12-3/TRBV12-4,CASSFGTDNTEAFF
13,TRBJ2-7,TRBV28,CASSLNAVYEQYF
14,TRBJ1-2,TRBV5-6,CASSFRGQNYGYTF
14,TRBJ1-1,TRBV2,CASSKGQRLREAFF
13,TRBJ2-2,TRBV12-3/TRBV12-4,CASSLVVNGELWF